Below, 27 T cell receptor beta chains from the same sample are listed, as sequenced in a study of beta chain features in type 1 diabetes. TCRB transcripts that were expressed got sequenced, as all of the isolated RNA had been reverse transcribed. Profiling relied on immunoSEQ multiplex PCR, and the TCRdb table lists in-frame clones only, not all of them. The repertoire holds around 250,000 clones, with less than 35% as singletons. Sequencing used central memory CD4+ T cells from blood. All receptors come from a man in his thirties or forties in good health.

This clone was seen a handful of times. The chain uses TRBV28 and TRBJ2-7; 9 bases line up with TRBD1. Germline lookup yields CDR1 MDHEN and CDR2 SYDVKM. The CDR3 is 15 residues long. V lost 2 bases and J lost 6; bases outside the gene matches: 8. The CDR3 is CASSLPLTGGGEQYF. As DNA, the CDR3 is TGTGCCAGCAGTTTACCCCTGACAGGGGGAGGCGAGCAGTACTTC. The whole variable domain, remainder taken from reference TRBV28 and TRBJ2-7, is DVKVTQSSRYLVKRTGEKVFLECVQDMDHENMFWYRQDPGLGLRLIYFSYDVKMKEKGDIPEGYSVSREKKERFSLILESASTNQTSMYLCASSLPLTGGGEQYFGPGTRLTVT.

This clone was seen more than once but under ten times. The V call is TRBV5-1, the J call TRBJ2-1; 13 bases agree with TRBD2. The germline CDR1 and CDR2 sequences are SGHRS and YFSETQ. With 4 bases clipped from V and 10 bases from J, the junction kept 8 bases outside the gene matches. This CDR3 spans 15 amino acids. The CDR3 coding sequence is TGCGCCAGCAGCGTAACAGGACTAGCGGGAGTAGAGCAGTTCTTC. It encodes CASSVTGLAGVEQFF.

V and J are TRBV20-1 and TRBJ2-4; TRBD2 is a possible D gene (5 bases). The CDR3 spans 11 residues. Germline CDR1 and CDR2: DFQATT and SNEGSKA (reference sequence). Trimming left V 0 bases short and J 9 bases short, with 6 bases between. The CDR3 is CSARERGIQYF. Written as DNA, the CDR3 is TGCAGTGCTAGAGAACGGGGCATTCAGTACTTC.

This chain joins TRBV7-2 and TRBJ2-1; D unclear. Germline-derived CDR1 and CDR2 are SGHTA and FQGNSA. V lost 0 bases, J lost 6 bases, and 3 bases lay in between. This CDR3 is 12 amino acids long. CDR3 DNA: TGTGCCAGCAGCTTAGCGCCCAATGAGCAGTTCTTC. Translation: CASSLAPNEQFF. The variable domain in full, with the rest retrieved from reference TRBV7-2 and TRBJ2-1, is GAGVSQSPSNKVTEKGKDVELRCDPISGHTALYWYRQSLGQGLEFLIYFQGNSAPDKSGLPSDRFSAERTGGSVSTLTIQRTQQEDSAVYLCASSLAPNEQFFGPGTRLTVL.

This chain joins TRBV7-2 and TRBJ2-1, with 7 bases that match TRBD2. V lost 5 bases to trimming and J lost 1 base; unmatched junction nucleotides: 2. Germline CDR1 reads SGHTA; CDR2 reads FQGNSA. There are 14 residues in the CDR3. DNA for the CDR3: TGTGCCAGCAGCCCACTAGCGTCCTACAATGAGCAGTTCTTC. Its protein is CASSPLASYNEQFF.

The rearrangement uses TRBV7-9 and TRBJ2-5; the match to TRBD1 covers 7 bases. CDR3 size: 13 residues. V lost 5 bases and J lost 1; bases outside the gene matches: 1. Germline CDR1 and CDR2: SEHNR and FQNEAQ (reference sequence). The CDR3 loop reads CASSRDSQETQYF. Written as DNA, the CDR3 is TGTGCCAGCAGCCGGGACAGCCAAGAGACCCAGTACTTC.

The rearrangement links TRBV27 to TRBJ2-5; 14 nucleotides match TRBD2. J lost 6 bases, V lost 8 bases, and 8 bases had no gene match. The CDR3 is 15 residues long. Per germline, CDR1 MNHEY and CDR2 SMNVEV (reference sequence). CDR3 DNA: TGTGCCAGCGGCGACGGGACTAGCGGGGGAAAGACCCAGTACTTC. This gives the protein CASGDGTSGGKTQYF.

J is TRBJ2-7 and V is TRBV4-1, with D unresolved. This CDR3 has 13 amino acids. CDR1 MGHRA and CDR2 YSYEKL come from the germline V gene. Trimming shortened V by 0 bases and J by 1 base, and 4 bases separated the two germline ends. CDR3 coding DNA: TGCGCCAGCAGCCAAGAGTTTTCCTACGAGCAGTACTTC. This sequence encodes CASSQEFSYEQYF.

V gene TRBV27 combines with J gene TRBJ1-2; no clear D gene. This CDR3 has 19 residues. CDR1 and CDR2 from the germline V gene are MNHEY and SMNVEV (reference sequence). V dropped 3 bases and J dropped 3 bases, with 26 bases sitting between them. CDR3 loop: CASSFPSYNSPAPYYGYTF. CDR3 DNA sequence: TGTGCCAGCAGTTTCCCTTCCTACAACAGTCCGGCCCCCTACTATGGCTACACCTTC.

The chain carries TRBV10-3 and TRBJ2-2, with 7 nucleotides matching TRBD1. The V gene end was trimmed by 10 bases and the J gene end by 2 bases; junction bases not matched to a gene: 7. The CDR3 loop spans 14 amino acids. Germline values: CDR1 ENHRY, CDR2 SYGVKD. The CDR3 loop is CATTGTPNTGELFF. The CDR3 coding sequence is TGTGCCACGACAGGGACGCCTAACACCGGGGAGCTGTTTTTT.

This clone came up a few times. The rearrangement uses TRBV2 and TRBJ1-5; possible D gene TRBD1, 5 bases. This CDR3 region has 14 residues. V shed 2 bases and J shed 4 bases, with 9 bases lying between them. Germline loops: CDR1 SNHLY, CDR2 FYNNEI. As DNA, the CDR3 is TGTGCCAGCAGTGAATTACAGGATAATCAGCCCCAGCATTTT. It codes for CASSELQDNQPQHF.

This clone was counted between two and nine times. Other DNA sequences in the same sample also yield this CDR3. V is TRBV2 and J is TRBJ2-7, with D unclear. The CDR3 spans 12 residues. V was trimmed by 2 bases and J by 4 bases, leaving 6 bases between them. Germline assignment: CDR1 SNHLY and CDR2 FYNNEI. Here the CDR3 reads CASSESRYEQYF. CDR3 nucleotide sequence: TGTGCCAGCAGTGAAAGTAGGTACGAGCAGTACTTC.

In DNA, the CDR3 is TGTGCCAGCAGCTCCATCCAGGGCATCAGCGGGGAGCTGTTTTTT. The encoded protein is CASSSIQGISGELFF. The rearrangement uses TRBV11-2 and TRBJ2-2, with D perhaps TRBD1 (5 bases). The germline CDR1 and CDR2 sequences are SGHAT and FQNNGV. The V and J ends lost 4 bases and 7 bases respectively, with 16 bases between them. The CDR3 consists of 15 residues.

Only a few counts were recorded for this clone. The rearrangement links TRBV30 to TRBJ2-5; 8 bases agree with TRBD2. The CDR3 has 18 amino acids. Trimming took 0 bases from V and 1 from J; bases not matched to a gene: 13. Germline V CDR1 and CDR2: GTSNPN, SVGIG (reference sequence). CDR3 DNA: TGTGCCTGGAGTGTGTTAAAAACGGGAGGGCTTTTCCAAGAGACCCAGTACTTC. It yields the protein CAWSVLKTGGLFQETQYF.

This clone came up a few times. The rearrangement uses TRBV5-5 and TRBJ2-1, with 8 bases fitting TRBD2. Germline V lookup: CDR1 SGHKS, CDR2 YYEKEE (reference sequence). The ends lost 0 bases at V and 1 base at J; junction bases unmatched: 3. This CDR3 contains 16 residues. The CDR3 here is CASSLAGLVSYNEQFF. In nucleotides, the CDR3 is TGTGCCAGCAGCTTGGCGGGACTAGTTTCCTACAATGAGCAGTTCTTC.

This clone has just a few counts. V gene TRBV15 combines with J gene TRBJ1-1; D not resolved. Germline V gives CDR1 LNHNV, CDR2 YYDKDF (reference sequence). V was pared by 1 base and J by 4 bases, with 10 bases between. CDR3 length equals 14 residues. The CDR3 spells CATSRGDAFTEAFF. The CDR3 DNA reads TGTGCCACCAGCAGAGGAGATGCGTTCACTGAAGCTTTCTTT.

This chain uses TRBV7-2 with TRBJ2-7, with D uncertain. Germline V gene data show CDR1 as SGHTA and CDR2 as FQGNSA. The CDR3 extends over 12 amino acids. Trimming shortened V by 3 bases and J by 3 bases, and 6 bases separated the two germline ends. The CDR3 region has the DNA TGTGCCAGCAGCTTGTGGGGCTACGAGCAGTACTTC. It translates to CASSLWGYEQYF.

This clone was counted ten times or more. The CDR3 end shows no conserved phenylalanine or tryptophan, and so a read error is likely. The DNA is omitted, as the CDR3 cannot be located on it reliably, and the CDR3 follows TCRdb's listing. The rearrangement uses TRBV30 and TRBJ2-4. The germline gives CDR1 GTSNPN, CDR2 SVGIG (reference sequence). The CDR3 length equals 11 residues, ends included. The CDR3 loop is CAWRSMGTLHL.

V usage is TRBV11-2 and J usage is TRBJ1-6; no definite D call. CDR3 length equals 14 residues. Germline V gene sequence: CDR1 SGHAT, CDR2 FQNNGV. Trimming left V 5 bases short and J 9 bases short, with 14 bases between. CDR3 in amino acids: CASSLFSEGSPLHF. The CDR3 DNA follows: TGTGCCAGCAGCCTCTTCTCGGAGGGTTCACCCCTCCACTTT.

This chain joins TRBV7-8 and TRBJ2-2; no clear D gene. CDR3 length: 18 amino acids. V was cut by 5 bases and J by 7 bases, with 26 bases left in between. Germline CDR1 SGHVS, CDR2 FQNEAQ. The CDR3 DNA reads as TGTGCCAGCAGCCCCCCAATCCGGTTCAGAGGTAGCAACGGGGAGCTGTTTTTT. Encoded protein: CASSPPIRFRGSNGELFF.

V and J are TRBV30 and TRBJ1-2; no clear D gene. Germline V gene data show CDR1 as GTSNPN and CDR2 as SVGIG (reference sequence). The CDR3 is made up of 15 amino acids. With 0 bases removed from V and 1 base from J, the gap between germline ends came to 12 bases. The CDR3 sequence is CAWSVRGSLNYGYTF. CDR3 DNA: TGTGCCTGGAGTGTAAGAGGCAGTCTTAACTATGGCTACACCTTC. Filled out from reference TRBV30 and TRBJ1-2, the complete variable domain reads SQTIHQWPATLVQPVGSPLSLECTVEGTSNPNLYWYRQAAGRGLQLLFYSVGIGQISSEVPQNLSASRPQDRQFILSSKKLLLSDSGFYLCAWSVRGSLNYGYTFGSGTRLTVV.

The chain carries TRBV4-2 and TRBJ1-2; D is ambiguous. CDR1 and CDR2 from the germline V gene are LGHNA and YNFKEQ. CDR3 length: 15 residues. V was cut by 5 bases and J by 5 bases, with 18 bases left in between. The CDR3 DNA is TGTGCCAGCAGCTCCGGACTCAGGACGGGATATGGCTACACCTTC. This gives the protein CASSSGLRTGYGYTF.

This sequence joins TRBV5-1 and TRBJ1-2; D is ambiguous. The CDR3 spans 16 residues. Germline loops: CDR1 SGHRS, CDR2 YFSETQ. V was pared by 0 bases and J by 0 bases, with 12 bases between. CDR3 in DNA: TGCGCCAGCAGCTTGGGGGGTGAGACCGCTAACTATGGCTACACCTTC. Its translation is CASSLGGETANYGYTF.

The CDR3 here is CASSHATGTGGETQYF. The CDR3 DNA reads as TGTGCCAGCAGCCACGCCACGGGGACAGGGGGCGAGACCCAGTACTTC. The gene calls are TRBV7-9 and TRBJ2-5; 12 bases align to TRBD1. The CDR3 covers 16 residues. Trimming took 5 bases from V and 5 from J; bases not matched to a gene: 9. CDR1 SEHNR and CDR2 FQNEAQ come from the germline V gene (reference sequence).

This clone was counted only a few times. The chain employs TRBV2 and TRBJ2-3; D unclear. The V end lost 0 bases, the J end lost 4 bases, and 8 bases lay between the germline ends. The CDR3 extends over 14 amino acids. Germline V gene lookup returns CDR1 SNHLY and CDR2 FYNNEI. CDR3 amino acids: CASSEAPPPDTQYF. In DNA, the CDR3 is TGTGCCAGCAGTGAAGCGCCGCCTCCAGATACGCAGTATTTT.

The chain employs TRBV28 and TRBJ1-2, with TRBD1 identical over 7 bases. This CDR3 contains 14 residues. The germline gives CDR1 MDHEN, CDR2 SYDVKM. J lost 4 bases, V lost 7 bases, and 9 bases had no gene match. The DNA for the CDR3 is TGTGCCAGCACTCGAAAGACAGGGAGCTATGGCTACACCTTC. Protein: CASTRKTGSYGYTF.

This clone was observed once. The rearrangement joins TRBV4-2 to TRBJ1-1; 9 positions agree with TRBD1. Trimming at V came to 4 bases and at J to 0 bases, leaving 12 bases not matched to a gene. The CDR3 is made up of 18 amino acids. Germline CDR1 is LGHNA and CDR2 is YNFKEQ. The chain's CDR3 is CASSLYPGQGSVNTEAFF. CDR3 coding DNA: TGTGCCAGCAGCCTCTACCCGGGACAGGGCTCCGTGAACACTGAAGCTTTCTTT.